These 25 T cell receptor beta chains were sequenced from one sample in a study of blood T cell repertoires in COVID-19. Libraries were prepared by immunoSEQ multiplex PCR; TCRdb keeps only in-frame clonotypes and omits some of them. The profile shows roughly 250,000 clones, 88% of them singletons. Sequencing was done on a sample of peripheral blood. These receptors were taken from a woman in her forties who had recovered from COVID-19.

The rearrangement uses TRBV7-9 and TRBJ2-1; 7 bases match TRBD2. The V gene end was trimmed by 3 bases and the J gene end by 7 bases; junction bases not matched to a gene: 12. The CDR3 consists of 16 residues. Germline loops: CDR1 SEHNR, CDR2 FQNEAQ (reference sequence). CDR3 nucleotide sequence: TGTGCCAGCAGCTTGGGGGAGGGCCCCGGTTCTAATGAGCAGTTCTTC. Residues: CASSLGEGPGSNEQFF.

The CDR3 sequence is CASSPLPPQGATNEKLFF. DNA of the CDR3: TGTGCCAGCTCACCACTCCCCCCCCAGGGGGCAACTAATGAAAAACTGTTTTTT. The chain carries TRBV18 and TRBJ1-4; TRBD1 agrees at 7 bases. The CDR3 runs to 18 residues. Trimming took 1 base from V and 0 from J; bases not matched to a gene: 8. Germline CDR1 reads KGHSH; CDR2 reads LQKENI.

The chain recombines TRBV4-1 with TRBJ2-5; 7 positions agree with TRBD2. CDR3 length: 17 residues. Trimming at V came to 4 bases and at J to 0 bases, leaving 11 bases not matched to a gene. CDR1 and CDR2 (germline): MGHRA, YSYEKL. CDR3 amino acids: CASSPTPAGTYQETQYF. As DNA, the CDR3 is TGCGCCAGCAGCCCAACCCCAGCGGGAACCTACCAAGAGACCCAGTACTTC.

The J gene is TRBJ1-2, the V gene TRBV6-1, with D possibly matching TRBD1 (6 bases). The CDR3 is made up of 13 amino acids. V shed 2 bases and J shed 6 bases, with 10 bases lying between them. Per germline, CDR1 MNHNS and CDR2 SASEGT. The CDR3, as DNA: TGTGCCAGCAGTGAAACGGGGGGCCATGGCTACACCTTC. It codes for CASSETGGHGYTF.

This chain links TRBV28 with TRBJ1-1, with 7 bases fitting TRBD1. This CDR3 contains 16 residues. In germline, CDR1 is MDHEN, CDR2 SYDVKM. V shed 7 bases and J 3 bases; nucleotides not matched to a gene: 14. The CDR3 loop is CASTPSSGGGYTEAFF. The CDR3 coding sequence is TGTGCCAGCACCCCGAGCTCAGGGGGTGGGTACACTGAAGCTTTCTTT. The variable domain in full, completed from reference TRBV28 and TRBJ1-1, reads DVKVTQSSRYLVKRTGEKVFLECVQDMDHENMFWYRQDPGLGLRLIYFSYDVKMKEKGDIPEGYSVSREKKERFSLILESASTNQTSMYLCASTPSSGGGYTEAFFGQGTRLTVV.

The J gene is TRBJ1-2, the V gene TRBV5-5, with TRBD1 identical over 7 bases. Losses at the gene ends were 3 bases for V and 6 bases for J; bases not matched to a gene: 14. CDR1 is SGHKS, CDR2 YYEKEE, per germline (reference sequence). This CDR3 comprises 16 residues. This chain's CDR3 is CASSSQWTGPTNGYTF. The CDR3 DNA reads TGTGCCAGCAGCTCCCAGTGGACAGGCCCAACCAATGGCTACACCTTC.

This chain links TRBV3-1 (or the pseudogene TRBV3-2) with TRBJ2-5; 8 nucleotides agree with TRBD2. Unmatched junction bases numbered 5, after V lost 7 bases and J lost 4 bases. The CDR3 extends over 13 amino acids. Germline-derived CDR1 and CDR2 are LGHDT and YNNKEL (reference sequence). As DNA, the CDR3 is TGTGCCAGCACCCTCCGGGGGGGAGAGACCCAGTACTTC. It is translated as CASTLRGGETQYF.

The gene calls are TRBV19 and TRBJ1-1, with 9 bases matching TRBD1. Per the germline V gene, CDR1 is LNHDA and CDR2 is SQIVND (reference sequence). With 5 bases clipped from V and 0 bases from J, the junction kept 4 bases outside the gene matches. The CDR3 runs 15 residues. In DNA form, the CDR3 reads TGTGCCAGTAGTTTAGGGACAGGGTTGAACACTGAAGCTTTCTTT. Translating gives CASSLGTGLNTEAFF.

The CDR3 reads CASSTLRLAGDNEQFF. The CDR3, as DNA: TGTGCCAGCAGCACCCTACGACTAGCGGGCGACAATGAGCAGTTCTTC. The rearrangement links TRBV5-6 to TRBJ2-1; the match to TRBD2 covers 10 bases. V shed 4 bases and J 5 bases; nucleotides not matched to a gene: 9. The CDR3 runs 16 residues. The germline V gene encodes CDR1 SGHDT and CDR2 YYEEEE. Using reference TRBV5-6 and TRBJ2-1 for the parts outside the CDR3, the full variable domain is DAGVTQSPTHLIKTRGQQVTLRCSPKSGHDTVSWYQQALGQGPQFIFQYYEEEERQRGNFPDRFSGHQFPNYSSELNVNALLLGDSALYLCASSTLRLAGDNEQFFGPGTRLTVL.

This clone was recorded at least ten times. This rearrangement joins TRBV6-1 to TRBJ2-7; 11 bases line up with TRBD2. The CDR3 loop spans 15 amino acids. Trimming took 4 bases from V and 0 from J; bases not matched to a gene: 2. Germline V CDR1 and CDR2: MNHNS, SASEGT. The CDR3 sequence: CASSVAGGLSYEQYF. The CDR3 bases are TGTGCCAGCAGTGTAGCGGGGGGGCTCTCCTACGAGCAGTACTTC.

This clone was seen only once. The V call is TRBV25-1, the J call TRBJ1-5; D is unclear. CDR1 is MGHDK, CDR2 SYGVNS, per germline. Trimming removed 3 bases from V and 5 bases from J, with 14 bases in between. This CDR3 is 15 amino acids long. CDR3 sequence: CASSEVGRPDQPQHF. The CDR3 region has the DNA TGTGCCAGCAGTGAGGTAGGCAGGCCCGATCAGCCCCAGCATTTT.

The chain recombines TRBV4-3 with TRBJ1-2, with TRBD1 matching over 9 bases. Germline trimming cut 2 bases from V and 5 bases from J; bases unmatched to any gene: 9. The CDR3 is 16 amino acids. Germline-derived CDR1 and CDR2 are LGHNA and YSLEER. CDR3 DNA sequence: TGCGCCAGCAGCCAATACCCCGCGGACAGGGGATATGGCTACACCTTC. It specifies CASSQYPADRGYGYTF.

V gene TRBV4-2 combines with J gene TRBJ2-1; possible D gene TRBD2, 6 bases. V lost 0 bases and J 0 bases, leaving 12 bases between the germline ends. The CDR3 consists of 17 residues. Germline CDR1 reads LGHNA; CDR2 reads YNFKEQ. The CDR3 DNA follows: TGTGCCAGCAGCCAAGATCGGAGCGGGCACTCCTACAATGAGCAGTTCTTC. This codes for CASSQDRSGHSYNEQFF.

This sequence joins TRBV7-9 and TRBJ2-7; TRBD2 aligns across 7 bases. The germline V gene encodes CDR1 SEHNR and CDR2 FQNEAQ (reference sequence). This CDR3 comprises 16 residues. The junction had 12 bases not matched to a gene; V was cut back by 5 bases and J by 2 bases. CDR3 DNA sequence: TGTGCCAGCAGCGACAACGGGAGGCCGCAGGCCTACGAGCAGTACTTC. Protein: CASSDNGRPQAYEQYF.

This clone was detected only a few times. The chain recombines TRBV6-4 with TRBJ2-2; 9 bases are shared with TRBD2. This CDR3 is built from 15 residues. Per germline, CDR1 MRHNA and CDR2 SNTAGT. The J segment lost 4 bases and the V segment lost 6 bases, leaving 6 bases of the junction unmatched. In nucleotides, the CDR3 is TGTGCCAGCAGCGTAAATAGCGGGAGCACCGGGGAGCTGTTTTTT. Protein sequence: CASSVNSGSTGELFF.

The CDR3 spells CATRGQGRDGYTF. DNA for the CDR3: TGTGCCACCAGGGGGCAGGGGCGGGATGGCTACACCTTC. This chain joins TRBV24-1 and TRBJ1-2, with a possible D match to TRBD1 (6 bases). CDR1 KGHDR and CDR2 SFDVKD come from the germline V gene. The V end was cut by 7 bases, the J end by 6 bases, with 14 bases between. CDR3 length: 13 residues.

The chain employs TRBV6-6 and TRBJ2-1, with 14 nucleotides matching TRBD2. This CDR3 is built from 17 residues. V gave up 5 bases and J gave up 6 bases; unmatched junction bases: 9. Germline V gene data show CDR1 as MNHNY and CDR2 as SVGAGI (reference sequence). For the CDR3, the DNA is TGTGCCAGCAGTCCCCCACCGGGACTAGCGGGAGTCAATGAGCAGTTCTTC. This translates into CASSPPPGLAGVNEQFF.

The rearrangement uses TRBV4-2 and TRBJ1-4, with D hard to call. CDR3 length: 14 residues. The ends were cut back, 1 base at V and 2 bases at J, with 5 bases in the middle. Germline loops: CDR1 LGHNA, CDR2 YNFKEQ. The CDR3 nucleotides read TGTGCCAGCAGCCAAGGCGGTACTAATGAAAAACTGTTTTTT. Encoded protein: CASSQGGTNEKLFF.

This clone was picked up one time. This chain links TRBV7-9 with TRBJ2-6, with D maybe TRBD2 (5 bases). The V gene's germline CDR1 is SEHNR and CDR2 FQNEAQ (reference sequence). The CDR3 runs 16 residues. Trimming took off 8 bases at V and 4 bases at J, with 18 bases between the two ends. CDR3: CASGTEGAGGANVLTF. The CDR3 region has the DNA TGTGCCAGCGGCACCGAGGGTGCCGGGGGGGCCAACGTCCTGACTTTC.

The rearrangement links TRBV7-9 to TRBJ2-7; 8 positions agree with TRBD1. CDR1 is SEHNR, CDR2 FQNEAQ, per germline (reference sequence). CDR3 length equals 11 residues. The ends lost 7 bases at V and 5 bases at J; junction bases unmatched: 1. The CDR3 coding sequence is TGTGCCAGCAACAGGGGGGACGAGCAGTACTTC. Translated: CASNRGDEQYF.

This sequence joins TRBV5-1 and TRBJ2-3, with 8 bases matching TRBD1. The CDR3 runs to 14 residues. V shed 6 bases and J 3 bases; nucleotides not matched to a gene: 6. CDR1 and CDR2 from the germline V gene are SGHRS and YFSETQ. CDR3 in DNA: TGCGCCAGCACCCCCGGACAGGGAACAGATACGCAGTATTTT. Translated: CASTPGQGTDTQYF.

The chain recombines TRBV7-2 with TRBJ2-4; the D gene is possibly TRBD2 (6 bases). With 1 base removed from V and 9 bases from J, the gap between germline ends came to 16 bases. Germline lookup yields CDR1 SGHTA and CDR2 FQGNSA. The CDR3 runs 15 residues. CDR3 DNA sequence: TGTGCCAGCAGCTTAGGGGCGACGGGGCGGGGCATTCAGTACTTC. Translating gives CASSLGATGRGIQYF.

This chain connects TRBV3-1 (or the pseudogene TRBV3-2) to TRBJ2-1; D might be TRBD1 (6 bases). The germline CDR1 and CDR2 sequences are LGHDT and YNNKEL (reference sequence). V lost 4 bases and J 10 bases, leaving 17 bases between the germline ends. The CDR3 sequence is 14 residues long. As DNA, the CDR3 is TGTGCCAGCAGCCCCCTGGGGGCTCGGGGAGAGCAGTTCTTC. Protein product: CASSPLGARGEQFF.

The chain couples TRBV6-2 or TRBV6-3 to TRBJ2-7; tentative D call: TRBD1 (6 bases). The CDR3 is made up of 16 amino acids. The germline V and J ends were trimmed by 0 bases and 2 bases, with 14 bases remaining between them. Germline assignment: CDR1 MNHEY and CDR2 SVGEGT. DNA of the CDR3: TGTGCCAGCAGTTACTCGCTGGGACCAGGGGCCTACGAGCAGTACTTC. It encodes CASSYSLGPGAYEQYF.

This chain uses TRBV19 with TRBJ2-2; D is possibly TRBD1 (5 bases). V shed 5 bases and J shed 2 bases, with 9 bases lying between them. From germline, CDR1 is LNHDA and CDR2 SQIVND (reference sequence). The CDR3 has 14 residues. CDR3 region: CASSQGRNTGELFF. For the CDR3, the DNA is TGTGCCAGTAGTCAGGGCAGAAACACCGGGGAGCTGTTTTTT.